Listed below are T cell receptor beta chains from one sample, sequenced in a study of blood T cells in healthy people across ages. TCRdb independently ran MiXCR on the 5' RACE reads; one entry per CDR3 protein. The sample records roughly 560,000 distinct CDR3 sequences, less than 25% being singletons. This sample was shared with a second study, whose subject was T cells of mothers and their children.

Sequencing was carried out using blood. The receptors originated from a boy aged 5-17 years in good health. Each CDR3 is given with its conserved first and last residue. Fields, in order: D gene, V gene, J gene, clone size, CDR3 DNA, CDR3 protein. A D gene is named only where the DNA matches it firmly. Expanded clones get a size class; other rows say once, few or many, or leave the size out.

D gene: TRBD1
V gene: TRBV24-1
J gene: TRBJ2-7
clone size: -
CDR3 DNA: TGTGCCACCAGTGACCGACAGGGGACCAGGTTATACGAGCAGTACTTC
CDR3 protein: CATSDRQGTRLYEQYF

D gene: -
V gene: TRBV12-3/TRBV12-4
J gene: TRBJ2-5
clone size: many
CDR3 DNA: TGTGCCAGCAGTTCCTCTAGGTCGACCCAGTACTTC
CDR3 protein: CASSSSRSTQYF

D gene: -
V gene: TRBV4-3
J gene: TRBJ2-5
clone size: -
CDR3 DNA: TGCGCCAGCAGCACCGCCGGGACGGGACAAGAGACCCAGTACTTC
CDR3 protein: CASSTAGTGQETQYF

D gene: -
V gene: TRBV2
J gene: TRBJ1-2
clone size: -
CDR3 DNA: TGTGCCAGCAGTGCCCGGCCAGGTCCGAACTATGGCTACACCTTC
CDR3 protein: CASSARPGPNYGYTF

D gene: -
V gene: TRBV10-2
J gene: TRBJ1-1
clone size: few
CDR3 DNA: TGCGCCAGCAGTGAGTCGACTTTGGGAACACAGAACACTGAAGCTTTCTTT
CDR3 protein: CASSESTLGTQNTEAFF

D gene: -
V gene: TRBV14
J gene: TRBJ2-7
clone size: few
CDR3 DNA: TGTGCCAGCAGCCTAACCACTAGATCCTACGAGCAGTACTTC
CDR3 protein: CASSLTTRSYEQYF

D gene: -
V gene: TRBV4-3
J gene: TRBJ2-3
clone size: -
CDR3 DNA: TGCGCCAGCAGCCAATATACAGCGGGCCCAGATACGCAGTATTTT
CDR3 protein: CASSQYTAGPDTQYF

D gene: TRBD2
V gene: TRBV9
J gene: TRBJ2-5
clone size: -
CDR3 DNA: TGTGCCAGCAGCGTCAGCGGGAGGTTGGTCGGGGAGACCCAGTACTTC
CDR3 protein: CASSVSGRLVGETQYF

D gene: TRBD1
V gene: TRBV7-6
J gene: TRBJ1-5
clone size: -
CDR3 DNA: TGTGCCAGCAGCTTAGCGCCAAGAGGGGGCGGTCAGCCCCAGCATTTT
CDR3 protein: CASSLAPRGGGQPQHF

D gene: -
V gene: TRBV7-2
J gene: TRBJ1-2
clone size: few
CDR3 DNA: TGTGCCAGCAGCGTCCAGTCAGTTGACTATGGCTACACCTTC
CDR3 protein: CASSVQSVDYGYTF

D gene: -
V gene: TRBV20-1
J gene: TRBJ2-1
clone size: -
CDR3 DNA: TGCAGTGCTAGGCTGCCACGTGAGCAGTTCTTC
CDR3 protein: CSARLPREQFF

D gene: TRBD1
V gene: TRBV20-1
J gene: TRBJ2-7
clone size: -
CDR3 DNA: TGCAGTGCAAGCTTATATCGGACAGGGGGCTACGAGCAGTACTTC
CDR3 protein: CSASLYRTGGYEQYF

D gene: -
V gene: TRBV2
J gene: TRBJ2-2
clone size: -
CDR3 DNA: TGTGCCAGCAGTGAAATGGGTTTCGCCGGGGAGCTGTTTTTT
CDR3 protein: CASSEMGFAGELFF

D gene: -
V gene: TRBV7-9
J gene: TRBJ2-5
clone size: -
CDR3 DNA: TGTGCCAGCAGCCCCGGGAGCCCCTACGAGCAGTATTTC
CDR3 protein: CASSPGSPYEQYF

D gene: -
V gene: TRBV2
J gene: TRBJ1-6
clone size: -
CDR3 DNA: TGTGCCAGCAGTGAAGCTTGGGGGAATTCACCCCTCCACTTT
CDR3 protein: CASSEAWGNSPLHF

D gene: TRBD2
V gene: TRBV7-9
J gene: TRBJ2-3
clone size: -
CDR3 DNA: TGTGCCAGCAGCTTTAGCGGGGGGAACGCTAATACGCAGTATTTT
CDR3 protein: CASSFSGGNANTQYF

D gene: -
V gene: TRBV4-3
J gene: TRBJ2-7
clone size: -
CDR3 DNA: TGCGCCAGCAGCCAATTTAGGGGGAGCTCCTACGAGCAGTACTTC
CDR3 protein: CASSQFRGSSYEQYF

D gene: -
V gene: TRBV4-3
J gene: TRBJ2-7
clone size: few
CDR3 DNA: TGCGCCAGCAGCCAAGGGGTAACAGGTAATTACGAGCAGTACTTC
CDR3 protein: CASSQGVTGNYEQYF

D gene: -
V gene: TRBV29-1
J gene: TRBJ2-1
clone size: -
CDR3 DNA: TGCAGCGTTGAAGGGGGCGAGGAGTCCTACAATGAGCAGTTCTTC
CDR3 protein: CSVEGGEESYNEQFF

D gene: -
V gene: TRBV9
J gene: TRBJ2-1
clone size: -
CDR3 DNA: TGTGCCAGCAGCGTGATAGGGGATATGAGCTCCTACAATGAGCAGTTCTTC
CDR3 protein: CASSVIGDMSSYNEQFF

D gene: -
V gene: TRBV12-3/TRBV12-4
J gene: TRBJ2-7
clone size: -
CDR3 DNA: TGTGCCAGCAGTTCCTATAGCGGAACCTACGAGCAGTACTTC
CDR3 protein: CASSSYSGTYEQYF

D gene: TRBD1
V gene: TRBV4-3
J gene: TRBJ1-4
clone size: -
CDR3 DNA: TGCGCCAGCAGCCTCAAGGTACAGGGGTTGTCAACTAATGAAAAACTGTTTTTT
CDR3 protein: CASSLKVQGLSTNEKLFF

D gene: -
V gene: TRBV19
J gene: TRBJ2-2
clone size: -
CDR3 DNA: TGTGCCAGTAGAACCGACACTAGAACGAACACCGGGGAGCTGTTTTTT
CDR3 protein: CASRTDTRTNTGELFF

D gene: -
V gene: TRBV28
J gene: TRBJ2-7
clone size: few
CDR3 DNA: TGTGCCAGCAGTCTTCCCGACGGTCACTCCTACGAGCAGTACTTC
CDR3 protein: CASSLPDGHSYEQYF

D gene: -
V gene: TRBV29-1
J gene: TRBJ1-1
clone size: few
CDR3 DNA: TGCAGCGTTGAAGACAGGGGACGCAGCACTGAAGCTTTCTTT
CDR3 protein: CSVEDRGRSTEAFF

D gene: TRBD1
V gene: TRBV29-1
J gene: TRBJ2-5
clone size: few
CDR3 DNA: TGCAGCGTTGGACAGGGTTTAGGAGAGGCCCAGTACTTC
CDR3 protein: CSVGQGLGEAQYF

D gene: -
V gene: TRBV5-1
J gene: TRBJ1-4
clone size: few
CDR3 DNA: TGCGCCAGCAGCTTGGCAGGGGATTCTGAAAAACTGTTTTTT
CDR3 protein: CASSLAGDSEKLFF

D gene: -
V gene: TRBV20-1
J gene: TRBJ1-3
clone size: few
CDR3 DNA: TGCAGTGCAATGAAAGGACATGCTGGAAACACCATATATTTT
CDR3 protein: CSAMKGHAGNTIYF

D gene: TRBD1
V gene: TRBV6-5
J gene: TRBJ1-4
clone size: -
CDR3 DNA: TGTGCCAGCAGAAGGACAGGGGCAAAACTGTTTTTT
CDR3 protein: CASRRTGAKLFF

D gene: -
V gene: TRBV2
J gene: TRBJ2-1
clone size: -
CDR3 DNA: TGTGCCAGCAGTGAAAGGACGGGATTAGACAATGAGCAGTTCTTC
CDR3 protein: CASSERTGLDNEQFF

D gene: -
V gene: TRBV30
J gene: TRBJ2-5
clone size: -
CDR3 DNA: TGTGCCTGGAACGAGGCCACAGGGCCCCAAGAGACCCAGTACTTC
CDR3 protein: CAWNEATGPQETQYF

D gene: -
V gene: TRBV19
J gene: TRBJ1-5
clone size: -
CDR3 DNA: TGTGCCAGTAGTGGACGGACAGCTAGCAATCAGCCCCAGCATTTT
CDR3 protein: CASSGRTASNQPQHF

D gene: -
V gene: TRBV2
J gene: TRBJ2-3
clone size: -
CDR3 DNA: TGTGCCAGCAGTGGAAAATGGGAAGATACGCAGTATTTT
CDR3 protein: CASSGKWEDTQYF

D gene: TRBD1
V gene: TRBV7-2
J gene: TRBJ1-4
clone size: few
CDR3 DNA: TGTGCCAGCAGCCCATACCGTGGGACAGGGGGCGGGAGTAATGAAAAACTGTTTTTT
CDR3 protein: CASSPYRGTGGGSNEKLFF